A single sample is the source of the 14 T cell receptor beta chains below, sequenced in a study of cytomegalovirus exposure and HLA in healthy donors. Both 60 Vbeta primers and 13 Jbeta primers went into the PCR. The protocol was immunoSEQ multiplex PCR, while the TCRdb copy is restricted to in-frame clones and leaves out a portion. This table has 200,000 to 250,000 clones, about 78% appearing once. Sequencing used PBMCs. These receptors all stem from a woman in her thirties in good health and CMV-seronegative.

CDR3 in amino acids: CASSKAPSGIQETQYF. The CDR3 region has the DNA TGTGCCAGCAGCAAAGCGCCCAGCGGGATCCAAGAGACCCAGTACTTC. The gene calls are TRBV21-1 and TRBJ2-5; no DNA check was done on the table's D call, TRBD2. TRBV21-1 represents a pseudogene. There are 16 residues in the CDR3.

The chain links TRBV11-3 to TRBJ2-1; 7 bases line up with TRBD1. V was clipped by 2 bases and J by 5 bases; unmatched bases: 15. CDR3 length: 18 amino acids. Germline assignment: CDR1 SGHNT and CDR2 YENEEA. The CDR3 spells CASSLRGSRGYQDNEQFF. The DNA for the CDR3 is TGTGCCAGCAGCTTACGAGGTAGCAGGGGGTATCAGGACAATGAGCAGTTCTTC.

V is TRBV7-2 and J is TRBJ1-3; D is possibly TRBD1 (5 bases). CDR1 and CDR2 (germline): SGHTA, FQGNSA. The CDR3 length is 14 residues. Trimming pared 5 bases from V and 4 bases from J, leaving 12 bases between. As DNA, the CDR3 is TGTGCCAGCAGCCTGGGGGGGTGGGGAAACACCATATATTTT. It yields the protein CASSLGGWGNTIYF.

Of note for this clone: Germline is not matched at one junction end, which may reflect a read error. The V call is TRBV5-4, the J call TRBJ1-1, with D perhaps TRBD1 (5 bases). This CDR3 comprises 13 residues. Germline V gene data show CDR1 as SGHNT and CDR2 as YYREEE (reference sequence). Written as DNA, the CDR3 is TGTGCCAGCAGCTTGGAGTCAGGGACTGCGCGGGGCTTT. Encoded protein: CASSLESGTARGF.

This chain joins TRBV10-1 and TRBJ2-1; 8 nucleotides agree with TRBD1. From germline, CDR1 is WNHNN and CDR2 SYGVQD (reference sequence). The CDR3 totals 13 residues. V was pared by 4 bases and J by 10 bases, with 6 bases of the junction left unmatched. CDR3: CASSGPGGYEQFF. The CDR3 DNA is TGCGCCAGCAGTGGTCCAGGGGGCTACGAGCAGTTCTTC.

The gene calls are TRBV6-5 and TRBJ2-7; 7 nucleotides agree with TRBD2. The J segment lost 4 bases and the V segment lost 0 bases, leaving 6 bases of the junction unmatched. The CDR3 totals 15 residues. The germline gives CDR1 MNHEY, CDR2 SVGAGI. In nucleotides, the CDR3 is TGTGCCAGCAGTTACTCGGGCGGGAGTGGGTACGAGCAGTACTTC. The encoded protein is CASSYSGGSGYEQYF.

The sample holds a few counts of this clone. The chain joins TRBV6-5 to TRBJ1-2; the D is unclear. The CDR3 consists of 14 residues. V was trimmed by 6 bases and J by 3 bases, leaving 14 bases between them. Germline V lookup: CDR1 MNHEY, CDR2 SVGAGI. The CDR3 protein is CASRRTGADYGYTF. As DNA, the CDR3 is TGTGCCAGCAGGAGGACGGGAGCTGACTATGGCTACACCTTC.

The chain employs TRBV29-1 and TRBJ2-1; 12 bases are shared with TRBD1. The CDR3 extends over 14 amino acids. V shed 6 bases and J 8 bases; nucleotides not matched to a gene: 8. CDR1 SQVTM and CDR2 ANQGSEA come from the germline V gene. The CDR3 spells CSVEGQGALDEQFF. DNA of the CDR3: TGCAGCGTGGAGGGACAGGGGGCGTTGGATGAGCAGTTCTTC.

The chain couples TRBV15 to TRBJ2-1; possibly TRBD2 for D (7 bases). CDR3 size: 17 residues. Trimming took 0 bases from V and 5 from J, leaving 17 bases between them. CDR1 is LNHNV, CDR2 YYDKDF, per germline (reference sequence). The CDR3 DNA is TGTGCCACCAGCAGAGATCGGGGGGCACTAGCAGACAATGAGCAGTTCTTC. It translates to CATSRDRGALADNEQFF.

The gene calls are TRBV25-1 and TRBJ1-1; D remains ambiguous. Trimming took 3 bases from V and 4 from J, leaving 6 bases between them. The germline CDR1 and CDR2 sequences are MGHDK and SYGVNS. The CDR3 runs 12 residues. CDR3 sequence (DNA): TGTGCCAGCAGTGATTTCGGCACTGAAGCTTTCTTT. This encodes CASSDFGTEAFF.

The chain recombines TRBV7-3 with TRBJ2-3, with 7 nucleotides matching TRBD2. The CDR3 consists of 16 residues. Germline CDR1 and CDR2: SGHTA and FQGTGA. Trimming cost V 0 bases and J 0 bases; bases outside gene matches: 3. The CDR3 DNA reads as TGTGCCAGCAGCTTAACTTCTAGCGGAAGCACAGATACGCAGTATTTT. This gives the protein CASSLTSSGSTDTQYF.

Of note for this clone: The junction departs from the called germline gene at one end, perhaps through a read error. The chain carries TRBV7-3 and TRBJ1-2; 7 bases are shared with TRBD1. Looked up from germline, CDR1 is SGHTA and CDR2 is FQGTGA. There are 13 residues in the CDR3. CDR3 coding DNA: TGTGCCAGCAGCCCAGGGGGTAGCGATGGCTACCCCTTC. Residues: CASSPGGSDGYPF.

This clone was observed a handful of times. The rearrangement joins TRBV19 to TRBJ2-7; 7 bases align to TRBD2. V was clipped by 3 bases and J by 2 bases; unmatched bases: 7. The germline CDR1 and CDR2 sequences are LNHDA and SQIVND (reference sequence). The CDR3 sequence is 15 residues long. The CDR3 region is CASSIDARETYEQYF. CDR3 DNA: TGTGCCAGTAGTATTGATGCGCGGGAGACCTACGAGCAGTACTTC.

The CDR3 is CASSRTGTEGNTIYF. Here the CDR3 DNA reads TGCGCCAGCAGCCGTACCGGGACAGAAGGAAACACCATATATTTT. This rearrangement joins TRBV4-1 to TRBJ1-3, with 7 bases aligning to TRBD1. This CDR3 is built from 15 residues. Germline lookup yields CDR1 MGHRA and CDR2 YSYEKL. V lost 4 bases, J lost 4 bases, and 7 bases stayed unmatched.